The 17 T cell receptor beta chains in this list originate from one sample, sequenced in a study of CD4 T cells in relation to SARS-CoV-2 and coronaviruses. Measured with immunoSEQ multiplex PCR; TCRdb has only the in-frame clones, and not every one. The sample holds approximately 25,000 clones; about 73% are singletons and the top ten take roughly 18%. The unexposed donors gave CD4+ T cells in 2011-2018, prior to COVID-19. CD4+ T cells were isolated from the cells after 10 days of culture. No antigens are known for them. Input material: CD4+ T cells from PBMCs, cultured in vitro. The receptor set was obtained from a human donor in good health.

This clone was seen only a few times. This chain connects TRBV3-1 (or the pseudogene TRBV3-2) to TRBJ2-7; tentative D call: TRBD2 (6 bases). The ends were cut back, 10 bases at V and 7 bases at J, with 20 bases in the middle. Per the germline V gene, CDR1 is LGHDT and CDR2 is YNNKEL (reference sequence). There are 13 residues in the CDR3. This CDR3 is CATGGGRGREQYF. CDR3 nucleotides: TGTGCCACCGGGGGTGGGCGGGGACGGGAGCAGTACTTC.

This chain links TRBV5-4 with TRBJ2-2; the match to TRBD2 covers 8 bases. The CDR3 loop spans 15 amino acids. With 6 bases clipped from V and 4 bases from J, the junction kept 8 bases outside the gene matches. In germline, CDR1 is SGHNT, CDR2 YYREEE (reference sequence). This CDR3 is CASTPGGESTGELFF. The CDR3 bases are TGTGCCAGCACCCCCGGGGGGGAAAGCACCGGGGAGCTGTTTTTT.

This clone has only a few counts. This chain connects TRBV29-1 to TRBJ1-1; the D is unclear. The CDR3 runs to 11 residues. Germline values: CDR1 SQVTM, CDR2 ANQGSEA. V lost 0 bases and J lost 9, with 8 bases in between. CDR3 amino acids: CSVEDGLKAFF. CDR3 DNA: TGCAGCGTTGAAGACGGACTTAAAGCTTTCTTT.

CDR3 DNA: TGCGCCAGCAGCCAAGACCCGAGACTAGTCCTGCAGTTCTTC. It codes for CASSQDPRLVLQFF. This chain connects TRBV4-1 to TRBJ2-1; TRBD2 is a possible D gene (6 bases). The length of the CDR3 is 14 residues. Trimming removed 0 bases from V and 12 bases from J, with 15 bases in between. Germline assignment: CDR1 MGHRA and CDR2 YSYEKL.

In its sample, this clone was seen a few times. This chain connects TRBV11-2 to TRBJ2-2; 12 nucleotides match TRBD2. Germline V gene data show CDR1 as SGHAT and CDR2 as FQNNGV. The ends lost 3 bases at V and 7 bases at J; junction bases unmatched: 9. The length of the CDR3 is 17 residues. The chain's CDR3 is CASSFMASGRAGGELFF. CDR3 nucleotides: TGTGCCAGCAGCTTTATGGCTAGCGGGAGGGCGGGCGGGGAGCTGTTTTTT.

This chain's CDR3 is CASSFGTNSNQPQHF. The CDR3 DNA is TGCGCCAGCAGCTTCGGGACAAATAGCAATCAGCCCCAGCATTTT. This chain joins TRBV5-1 and TRBJ1-5; TRBD1 might be the D (6 bases). This CDR3 contains 15 residues. Per the germline V gene, CDR1 is SGHRS and CDR2 is YFSETQ. The ends were cut back, 2 bases at V and 0 bases at J, with 9 bases in the middle.

The chain employs TRBV15 and TRBJ2-1; D might be TRBD2 (6 bases). V dropped 0 bases and J dropped 6 bases, with 12 bases sitting between them. From germline, CDR1 is LNHNV and CDR2 YYDKDF (reference sequence). There are 15 residues in the CDR3. CDR3 loop: CATSRDSGTLNEQFF. CDR3 DNA sequence: TGTGCCACCAGCAGAGATTCCGGGACTCTCAATGAGCAGTTCTTC.

This chain uses TRBV10-2 with TRBJ2-3, with D possibly TRBD2 on 5 matching bases. V shed 8 bases and J shed 3 bases, with 12 bases lying between them. Germline V lookup: CDR1 WSHSY, CDR2 SAAADI. This CDR3 has 13 amino acids. CDR3 sequence (DNA): TGCGCCAGCGACGGTGGGAGTACAGATACGCAGTATTTT. The encoded protein is CASDGGSTDTQYF.

The rearrangement links TRBV2 to TRBJ2-7; the match to TRBD2 covers 7 bases. The germline V gene encodes CDR1 SNHLY and CDR2 FYNNEI. The CDR3 extends over 13 amino acids. The junction had 4 bases not matched to a gene; V was cut back by 5 bases and J by 3 bases. This CDR3 is CASSRTSLYEQYF. CDR3 DNA sequence: TGTGCCAGCAGTCGGACTAGTCTCTACGAGCAGTACTTC.

The rearrangement uses TRBV4-1 and TRBJ1-5; D is unresolved. Germline assignment: CDR1 MGHRA and CDR2 YSYEKL. The V end was cut by 8 bases, the J end by 2 bases, with 19 bases between. The CDR3 is made up of 16 amino acids. The CDR3 is CASLTLMRRGNQPQHF. The CDR3 region has the DNA TGCGCCAGCCTAACTCTTATGAGACGGGGCAATCAGCCCCAGCATTTT.

The chain couples TRBV29-1 to TRBJ2-7, with TRBD1 matching 12 bases. The germline gives CDR1 SQVTM, CDR2 ANQGSEA. The junction had 3 bases not matched to a gene; V was cut back by 3 bases and J by 6 bases. The CDR3 spans 13 residues. This chain's CDR3 is CSVEGTGGVEQYF. The CDR3 coding sequence is TGCAGCGTTGAGGGGACAGGGGGCGTCGAGCAGTACTTC.

This clone was seen a few times. The chain has TRBV5-4 and TRBJ2-1; possibly TRBD1 for D (6 bases). The V gene lost 3 bases and the J gene lost 7 bases, with 11 bases spanning the gap. The CDR3 is 13 amino acids. Germline-derived CDR1 and CDR2 are SGHNT and YYREEE (reference sequence). The CDR3 DNA follows: TGTGCCAGCAGCTGGACCAGGGGAAATGAGCAGTTCTTC. Translation: CASSWTRGNEQFF.

CDR3 in DNA: TGTGCCAGCAGCCAAGAACGATTCGGGGAGCTGTTTTTT. It specifies CASSQERFGELFF. The chain couples TRBV3-1 (or the pseudogene TRBV3-2) to TRBJ2-2, with D hard to call. V shed 0 bases and J shed 7 bases, with 6 bases lying between them. This CDR3 is 13 amino acids long. Germline CDR1 and CDR2: LGHDT and YNNKEL (reference sequence).

The chain has TRBV21-1 and TRBJ1-5. TRBV21-1 constitutes a pseudogene. The CDR3 consists of 16 residues. This CDR3 is CASSKARPYSNQPQHF. The CDR3 nucleotides are TGTGCCAGCAGCAAAGCGCGCCCGTATAGCAATCAGCCCCAGCATTTT.

This clone is a singleton in its sample. This sequence joins TRBV5-1 and TRBJ2-1, with TRBD1 matching over 11 bases. CDR1 and CDR2 (germline): SGHRS, YFSETQ. The trim removed 4 bases at V and 6 bases at J, leaving 3 bases unmatched. There are 14 residues in the CDR3. The CDR3 bases are TGCGCCAGCAGCGCCGGGACAGGGGGCAATGAGCAGTTCTTC. It codes for CASSAGTGGNEQFF.

The chain combines TRBV7-8 with TRBJ2-5; no clear D. The germline V gene has CDR1 SGHVS and CDR2 FQNEAQ. V lost 1 base to trimming and J lost 2 bases, with 5 bases between them. The CDR3 spans 13 residues. CDR3 region: CASSLVQQETQYF. For the CDR3, the DNA is TGTGCCAGCAGCTTAGTACAGCAAGAGACCCAGTACTTC.

This clone was counted between two and nine times. The chain has TRBV12-3 or TRBV12-4 and TRBJ2-7; the D is unclear. The CDR3 is made up of 12 amino acids. V was pared by 6 bases and J by 2 bases, with 8 bases between. The CDR3 DNA is TGTGCCAGCAGAAGCAGTCCCTACGAGCAGTACTTC. Its protein product is CASRSSPYEQYF.